These 7 T cell receptor beta chains originate from one sample sequenced in a study of blood T cell repertoires in COVID-19. Produced via immunoSEQ multiplex PCR; TCRdb's table is partial and in-frame only. The table has hundreds of thousands of clones, 82% seen once. The sample taken for sequencing was PBMCs or T cells enriched from blood (not recorded which). The receptors were gathered from a man aged 40-55 years who had been exposed to COVID-19.

The V and J genes are TRBV7-9 and TRBJ2-1, with TRBD2 as a possible D gene (5 bases). Looked up from germline, CDR1 is SEHNR and CDR2 is FQNEAQ (reference sequence). Trimming took 5 bases from V and 7 from J, leaving 12 bases between them. The CDR3 has 13 residues. The CDR3 DNA reads as TGTGCCAGCAGCCGGACGCCGGGGAATGAGCAGTTCTTC. This encodes CASSRTPGNEQFF.

There are a few counts of this clone. The J gene is TRBJ2-7, the V gene TRBV12-5; D is unresolved. The V and J ends lost 3 bases and 2 bases respectively, with 20 bases between them. CDR3 length equals 17 residues. Per the germline V gene, CDR1 is LGHNT and CDR2 is FRNRAP. CDR3 amino acids: CASGLRLLFDPTYEQYF. The CDR3 DNA reads as TGTGCTAGTGGTTTAAGACTCCTTTTCGACCCTACCTACGAGCAGTACTTC. Using reference TRBV12-5 and TRBJ2-7 for the parts outside the CDR3, the full variable domain is DARVTQTPRHKVTEMGQEVTMRCQPILGHNTVFWYRQTMMQGLELLAYFRNRAPLDDSGMPKDRFSAEMPDATLATLKIQPSEPRDSAVYFCASGLRLLFDPTYEQYFGPGTRLTVT.

This clone has more than one count but fewer than ten. Within the sample, other DNA sequences also encode this same CDR3. The chain recombines TRBV12-3 or TRBV12-4 with TRBJ1-5; no reliable D call. With 3 bases removed from V and 5 bases from J, the gap between germline ends came to 8 bases. CDR3 length: 13 residues. This chain's CDR3 is CASSFLRDQPQHF. CDR3 DNA sequence: TGTGCCAGCAGTTTTTTGAGGGATCAGCCCCAGCATTTT.

The chain is built from TRBV5-1 and TRBJ2-1, with TRBD1 identical over 10 bases. Germline CDR1 is SGHRS and CDR2 is YFSETQ. The CDR3 has 15 amino acids. Trimming removed 3 bases from V and 8 bases from J; junction bases left unmatched: 8. Here the CDR3 reads CASSWGQGSLDEQFF. CDR3 bases: TGCGCCAGCAGCTGGGGACAGGGGTCGTTGGATGAGCAGTTCTTC.

This chain uses TRBV20-1 with TRBJ1-2; D not resolved. V was shortened by 3 bases and J by 6 bases, with 8 bases between the two germline ends. In germline, CDR1 is DFQATT, CDR2 SNEGSKA (reference sequence). CDR3 length: 11 amino acids. The CDR3 DNA follows: TGCAGTGCTAGTTCGGTCGATGGCTACACCTTC. As protein: CSASSVDGYTF.

This chain uses TRBV9 with TRBJ2-3; 9 bases are shared with TRBD2. Germline V gives CDR1 SGDLS, CDR2 YYNGEE. The CDR3 runs to 15 residues. Losses at the gene ends were 4 bases for V and 3 bases for J; bases not matched to a gene: 6. The CDR3 here is CASSPGLAETDTQYF. In DNA, the CDR3 is TGTGCCAGCAGCCCGGGACTAGCAGAAACAGATACGCAGTATTTT.

The V call is TRBV13, the J call TRBJ2-1, with 10 bases identical to TRBD2. Germline CDR1 and CDR2: PRHDT and FYEKMQ (reference sequence). The V segment lost 5 bases and the J segment 5 bases; nucleotides outside the gene matches: 9. The CDR3 is made up of 16 amino acids. The CDR3 spells CASSPRWTSGDNEQFF. The CDR3 DNA follows: TGTGCCAGCAGCCCCCGATGGACTAGCGGCGACAATGAGCAGTTCTTC. The complete variable domain, with remaining parts taken from reference TRBV13 and TRBJ2-1, reads AAGVIQSPRHLIKEKRETATLKCYPIPRHDTVYWYQQGPGQDPQFLISFYEKMQSDKGSIPDRFSAQQFSDYHSELNMSSLELGDSALYFCASSPRWTSGDNEQFFGPGTRLTVL.